The entry below describes one T cell receptor beta chain. The antigen is undetermined. This sample stems from a study of cytomegalovirus exposure and HLA in healthy donors. Notes on the study in general: Being productive about 90% or about 30% of the time was typical of most TCR beta V segments in an earlier analysis. Prediction of most subjects' HLA-A and HLA-B alleles by TCR beta sequences was reportedly accurate.

PCR used 60 Vbeta primers and 13 Jbeta primers. Sequenced by immunoSEQ multiplex PCR; TCRdb stores in-frame clones only, minus some. The data hold 120,000 or so clones, with around three quarters observed a single time. The CDR3 is made up of 13 amino acids. V gave up 1 base and J gave up 2 bases, with 5 bases separating them. Germline V gene data show CDR1 as SGHTA and CDR2 as FQGNSA. Nominal health characterized the donors when sampled, though unrecorded immune exposures were likely. The source material was PBMCs. This receptor was identified in a woman aged 50 to 65 in good health and CMV-seronegative. The chain recombines TRBV7-2 with TRBJ1-1; D uncertain. The CDR3 is CASSLVVNTEAFF. The DNA for the CDR3 is TGTGCCAGCAGCTTAGTCGTCAACACTGAAGCTTTCTTT.